These 13 T cell receptor beta chains came from one sample sequenced in a study of cytomegalovirus exposure and HLA in healthy donors. The PCR employed 60 Vbeta primers together with 13 Jbeta primers. Using immunoSEQ multiplex PCR, the repertoire was profiled, and TCRdb retains in-frame clones only, with some absent. The table includes some 200,000 clones, approximately 11% detected once. Sequenced material: PBMCs. These receptors all stem from a man aged 50 or older in good health and CMV-seropositive.

Only a few counts were recorded for this clone. CDR3 amino acids: CASSLRRDSYNQPQHF. As DNA, the CDR3 is TGTGCCAGTAGTCTACGGCGGGACAGCTATAATCAGCCCCAGCATTTT. V is TRBV19 and J is TRBJ1-5; 7 bases agree with TRBD1. After removal of 5 bases from V and 4 bases from J, the junction contained 11 bases not matched to a gene. Germline V gene sequence: CDR1 LNHDA, CDR2 SQIVND (reference sequence). CDR3 length equals 16 residues.

The V gene is TRBV29-1, the J gene TRBJ2-1; 8 bases line up with TRBD2. V lost 6 bases to trimming and J lost 2 bases; unmatched junction nucleotides: 6. The CDR3 has 14 residues. CDR1 is SQVTM, CDR2 ANQGSEA, per germline. CDR3 residues: CSVAVAGPYNEQFF. The CDR3 DNA is TGCAGCGTCGCTGTAGCGGGGCCCTACAATGAGCAGTTCTTC.

In this sample, this clone turned up a few times. This chain connects TRBV14 to TRBJ2-1; a possible D gene is TRBD1 (5 bases). V lost 10 bases to trimming and J lost 4 bases, with 8 bases between them. The germline V gene has CDR1 SGHDN and CDR2 FVKESK. The CDR3 extends over 11 amino acids. The CDR3 spells CATRQYNEQFF. Here the CDR3 DNA reads TGTGCCACCCGACAGTACAATGAGCAGTTCTTC.

This clone was counted between two and nine times. The chain carries TRBV15 and TRBJ1-1; 9 nucleotides line up with TRBD1. CDR1 is LNHNV and CDR2 is YYDKDF in the germline V gene (reference sequence). After removal of 6 bases from V and 7 bases from J, the junction contained 6 bases not matched to a gene. This CDR3 comprises 13 residues. The CDR3 DNA follows: TGTGCCACCAGACTACAGGGGGCCGGTGAAGCTTTCTTT. Protein: CATRLQGAGEAFF. Filled out from reference TRBV15 and TRBJ1-1, the complete variable domain reads DAMVIQNPRYQVTQFGKPVTLSCSQTLNHNVMYWYQQKSSQAPKLLFHYYDKDFNNEADTPDNFQSRRPNTSFCFLDIRSPGLGDTAMYLCATRLQGAGEAFFGQGTRLTVV.

This clone was counted only a few times. This chain connects TRBV5-1 to TRBJ2-5; 9 bases fit TRBD2. V lost 4 bases, J lost 1 base, and 2 bases stayed unmatched. Germline-derived CDR1 and CDR2 are SGHRS and YFSETQ. The CDR3 runs 14 residues. The CDR3 DNA follows: TGCGCCAGCAGCGTTAGCGGGGGCCAAGAGACCCAGTACTTC. Protein sequence: CASSVSGGQETQYF.

This chain joins TRBV19 and TRBJ1-5, with a tentative D call TRBD1 (6 bases). CDR3 length: 18 residues. Trimming took 0 bases from V and 2 from J, leaving 17 bases between them. The germline V gene encodes CDR1 LNHDA and CDR2 SQIVND (reference sequence). CDR3 DNA sequence: TGTGCCAGTAGTATAGACCCCAGGGGTGGAAGGGGCAATCAGCCCCAGCATTTT. It specifies CASSIDPRGGRGNQPQHF.

There are a few counts of this clone. V usage is TRBV5-4 and J usage is TRBJ1-2; 7 nucleotides line up with TRBD1. This CDR3 spans 14 amino acids. The germline gives CDR1 SGHNT, CDR2 YYREEE (reference sequence). V lost 2 bases, J lost 2 bases, and 3 bases stayed unmatched. CDR3 protein: CASSFRGANYGYTF. Here the CDR3 DNA reads TGTGCCAGCAGCTTCAGGGGGGCCAACTATGGCTACACCTTC. The full variable domain, rest sourced from reference TRBV5-4 and TRBJ1-2, is ETGVTQSPTHLIKTRGQQVTLRCSSQSGHNTVSWYQQALGQGPQFIFQYYREEENGRGNFPPRFSGLQFPNYSSELNVNALELDDSALYLCASSFRGANYGYTFGSGTRLTVV.

This clone was found a few times. The CDR3 is CASSRSRGPLSGYTF. The CDR3 DNA is TGTGCCAGCAGTAGAAGCAGGGGGCCATTGAGTGGCTACACCTTC. The chain carries TRBV7-9 and TRBJ1-2; the match to TRBD1 covers 8 bases. This CDR3 spans 15 amino acids. Germline V gene data show CDR1 as SEHNR and CDR2 as FQNEAQ (reference sequence). V shed 6 bases, J shed 7 bases, and the junction held 13 bases outside the gene matches.

The rearrangement links TRBV11-3 to TRBJ2-3; 11 bases line up with TRBD1. Germline V gene data show CDR1 as SGHNT and CDR2 as YENEEA. The V gene end was trimmed by 5 bases and the J gene end by 4 bases; junction bases not matched to a gene: 8. The length of the CDR3 is 16 residues. This CDR3 is CASSIPRTGGADTQYF. DNA for the CDR3: TGTGCCAGCAGCATCCCTAGGACAGGGGGCGCAGATACGCAGTATTTT.

The chain carries TRBV6-5 and TRBJ2-7; 8 positions match TRBD2. Germline CDR1 and CDR2: MNHEY and SVGAGI. Unmatched junction bases numbered 9, after V lost 7 bases and J lost 4 bases. This CDR3 contains 14 residues. CDR3 DNA sequence: TGTGCCAGCAAGCAATCTAGCGGGTTTTACGAGCAGTACGTC. Protein sequence: CASKQSSGFYEQYV.

This clone showed up just a few times. The rearrangement links TRBV10-3 to TRBJ2-2; D remains unclear. Germline V gene lookup returns CDR1 ENHRY and CDR2 SYGVKD. The CDR3 consists of 13 residues. The V end lost 3 bases, the J end lost 1 base, and 3 bases lay between the germline ends. CDR3 sequence (DNA): TGTGCCATCAGTGAACAGAACACCGGGGAGCTGTTTTTT. It encodes CAISEQNTGELFF.

This clone was seen more than once but under ten times. CDR3 sequence: CASSRRGQASSYEQYV. The DNA of the CDR3 is TGTGCCAGCAGTAGGAGGGGACAGGCGAGCTCCTACGAGCAGTACGTC. The chain employs TRBV27 and TRBJ2-7; 8 bases agree with TRBD1. The ends lost 5 bases at V and 0 bases at J; junction bases unmatched: 9. Germline V lookup: CDR1 MNHEY, CDR2 SMNVEV (reference sequence). The CDR3 runs to 16 residues.

This clone has a handful of counts. This chain connects TRBV28 to TRBJ1-2, with D possibly matching TRBD1 (6 bases). This CDR3 region has 12 residues. V shed 7 bases and J shed 8 bases, with 14 bases lying between them. Germline V gene lookup returns CDR1 MDHEN and CDR2 SYDVKM. The CDR3 region has the DNA TGTGCCAGCACCGTGGCGGGGGGCGGCTACACCTTC. Protein sequence: CASTVAGGGYTF.